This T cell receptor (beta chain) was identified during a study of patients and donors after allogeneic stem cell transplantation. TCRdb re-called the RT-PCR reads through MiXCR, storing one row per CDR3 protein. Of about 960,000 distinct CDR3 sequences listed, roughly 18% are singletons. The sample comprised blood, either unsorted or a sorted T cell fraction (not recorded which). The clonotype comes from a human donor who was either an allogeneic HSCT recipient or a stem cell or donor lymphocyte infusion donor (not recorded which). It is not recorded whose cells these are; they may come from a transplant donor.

For the CDR3, the DNA is TGTGCCAGCTCCCCAGCAGGGGGCTATGGCTACACCTTC. This translates into CASSPAGGYGYTF. V and J are TRBV14 and TRBJ1-2; TRBD1 aligns across 7 bases. Germline assignment: CDR1 SGHDN and CDR2 FVKESK. The CDR3 has 13 amino acids. J lost 4 bases, V lost 8 bases, and 7 bases had no gene match.